This TCR beta chain was sequenced in a study of T cell responses to AZD1222 COVID-19 vaccine. Study findings and constraints: Among the donors, most were white British and more were female, and clonal diversity was possibly underestimated. Only a handful of people who got AZD1222 tested seropositive at baseline. Distributed over spike, vaccine-associated CD4 TCRs predominated at 160-218 and 743-854.

Some clones are missing from TCRdb's copy, which holds only in-frame ones; the method was immunoSEQ multiplex PCR. The sample includes around 100,000 clones, around 94% of them seen just once. As concerns this clone: Its antigen remains unknown.

This CDR3 is 13 amino acids long. Trimming pared 3 bases from V and 1 base from J, leaving 6 bases between. The sequenced sample was peripheral blood, obtained on day 0 of AZD1222 vaccination. The receptor was isolated from an adult in good health. The genes are TRBV12-3 or TRBV12-4 and TRBJ1-1; D remains ambiguous. The CDR3 nucleotides are TGTGCCAGCAGTTTGACCGAGAACACTGAAGCTTTCTTT. This translates into CASSLTENTEAFF.